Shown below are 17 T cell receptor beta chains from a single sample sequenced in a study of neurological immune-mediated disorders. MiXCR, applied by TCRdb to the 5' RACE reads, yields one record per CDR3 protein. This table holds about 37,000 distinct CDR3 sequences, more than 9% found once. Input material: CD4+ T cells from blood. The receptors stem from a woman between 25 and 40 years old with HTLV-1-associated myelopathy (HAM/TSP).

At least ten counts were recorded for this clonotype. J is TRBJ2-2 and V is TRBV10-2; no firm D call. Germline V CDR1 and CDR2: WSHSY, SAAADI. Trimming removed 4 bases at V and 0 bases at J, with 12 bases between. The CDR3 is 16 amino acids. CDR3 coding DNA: TGCGCCAGCAGTGTCCAAACCACGACGAACACCGGGGAGCTGTTTTTT. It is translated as CASSVQTTTNTGELFF.

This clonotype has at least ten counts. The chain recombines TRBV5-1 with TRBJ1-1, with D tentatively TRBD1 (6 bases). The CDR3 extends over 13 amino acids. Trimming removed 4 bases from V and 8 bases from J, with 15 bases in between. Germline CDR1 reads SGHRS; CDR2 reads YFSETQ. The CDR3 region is CASSLGQSTEAFF. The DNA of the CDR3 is TGCGCCAGCAGCCTTGGACAGAGCACCGAAGCTTTCTTT.

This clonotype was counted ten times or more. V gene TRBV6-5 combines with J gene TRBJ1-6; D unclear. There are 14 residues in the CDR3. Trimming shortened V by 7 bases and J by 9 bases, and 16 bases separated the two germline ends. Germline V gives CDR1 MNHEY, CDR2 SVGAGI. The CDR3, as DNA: TGTGCCAGCAAAAGCTCCCTCGTCCGTTCACCCCTCCACTTT. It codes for CASKSSLVRSPLHF.

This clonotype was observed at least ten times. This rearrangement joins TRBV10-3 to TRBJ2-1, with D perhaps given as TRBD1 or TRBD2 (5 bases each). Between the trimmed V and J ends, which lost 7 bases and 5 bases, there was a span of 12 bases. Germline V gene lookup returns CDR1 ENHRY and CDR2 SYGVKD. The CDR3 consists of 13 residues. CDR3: CAITLGENNEQFF. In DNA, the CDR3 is TGTGCCATCACTCTGGGGGAAAACAATGAGCAGTTCTTC.

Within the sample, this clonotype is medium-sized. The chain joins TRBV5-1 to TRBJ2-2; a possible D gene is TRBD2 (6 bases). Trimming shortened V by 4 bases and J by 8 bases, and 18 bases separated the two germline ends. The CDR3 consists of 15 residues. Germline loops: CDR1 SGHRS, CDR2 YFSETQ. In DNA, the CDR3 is TGCGCCAGCAGCCTCGGAACCGTAGCGGCTGGGGAGCTGTTTTTT. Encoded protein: CASSLGTVAAGELFF. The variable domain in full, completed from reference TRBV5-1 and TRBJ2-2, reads KAGVTQTPRYLIKTRGQQVTLSCSPISGHRSVSWYQQTPGQGLQFLFEYFSETQRNKGNFPGRFSGRQFSNSRSEMNVSTLELGDSALYLCASSLGTVAAGELFFGEGSRLTVL.

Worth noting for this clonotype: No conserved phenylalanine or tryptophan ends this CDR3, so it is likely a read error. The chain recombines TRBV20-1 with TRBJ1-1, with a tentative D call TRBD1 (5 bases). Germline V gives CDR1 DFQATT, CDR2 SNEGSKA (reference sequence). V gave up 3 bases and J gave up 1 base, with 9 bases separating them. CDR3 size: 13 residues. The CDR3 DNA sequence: TGCAGTGCTAGGACAGACAGGAACACTGAAGCTTTCTCT. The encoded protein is CSARTDRNTEAFS.

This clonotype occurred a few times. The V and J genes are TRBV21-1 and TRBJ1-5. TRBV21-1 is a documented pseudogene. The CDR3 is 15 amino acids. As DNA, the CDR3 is TGTGCCAGCAGCAAGGTCGCAGGGATTAGTCAGCCCCAGCATTTT. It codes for CASSKVAGISQPQHF.

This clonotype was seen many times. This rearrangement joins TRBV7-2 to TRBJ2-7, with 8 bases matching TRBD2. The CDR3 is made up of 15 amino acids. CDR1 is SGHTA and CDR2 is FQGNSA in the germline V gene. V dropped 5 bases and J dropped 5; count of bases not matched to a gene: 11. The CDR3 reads CASSPPGLEGNEQYF. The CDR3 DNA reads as TGTGCCAGCAGCCCCCCGGGACTAGAGGGAAACGAGCAGTACTTC.

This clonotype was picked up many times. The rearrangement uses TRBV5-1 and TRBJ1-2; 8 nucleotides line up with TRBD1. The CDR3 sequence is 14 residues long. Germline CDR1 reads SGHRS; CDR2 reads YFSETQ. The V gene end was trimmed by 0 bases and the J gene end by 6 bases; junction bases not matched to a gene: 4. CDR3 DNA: TGCGCCAGCAGCTTGGAGGACAGGGCTAATGGCTACACCTTC. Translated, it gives CASSLEDRANGYTF.

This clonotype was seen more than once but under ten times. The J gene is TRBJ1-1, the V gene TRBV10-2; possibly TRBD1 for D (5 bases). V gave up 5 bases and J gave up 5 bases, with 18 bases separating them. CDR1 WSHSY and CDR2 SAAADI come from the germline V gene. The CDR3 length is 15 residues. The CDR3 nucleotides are TGCGCCAGCAGTAAAGACAGTCCTCAGGCGACTGAAGCTTTCTTT. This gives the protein CASSKDSPQATEAFF.

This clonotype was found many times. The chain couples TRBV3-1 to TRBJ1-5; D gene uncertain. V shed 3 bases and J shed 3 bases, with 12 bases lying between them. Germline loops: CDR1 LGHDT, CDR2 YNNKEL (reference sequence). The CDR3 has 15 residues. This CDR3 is CASSQGVSINQPQHF. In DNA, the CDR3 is TGTGCCAGCAGCCAGGGCGTGAGTATCAATCAGCCCCAGCATTTT. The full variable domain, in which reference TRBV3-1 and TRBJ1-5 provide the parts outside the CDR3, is DTAVSQTPKYLVTQMGNDKSIKCEQNLGHDTMYWYKQDSKKFLKIMFSYNNKELIINETVPNRFSPKSPDKAHLNLHINSLELGDSAVYFCASSQGVSINQPQHFGDGTRLSIL.

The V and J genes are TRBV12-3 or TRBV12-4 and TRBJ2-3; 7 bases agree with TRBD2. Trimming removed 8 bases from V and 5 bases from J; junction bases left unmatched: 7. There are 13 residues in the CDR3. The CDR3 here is CASSLLARDTQYF. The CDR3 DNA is TGTGCCAGCTCCCTACTAGCGAGAGATACGCAGTATTTT.

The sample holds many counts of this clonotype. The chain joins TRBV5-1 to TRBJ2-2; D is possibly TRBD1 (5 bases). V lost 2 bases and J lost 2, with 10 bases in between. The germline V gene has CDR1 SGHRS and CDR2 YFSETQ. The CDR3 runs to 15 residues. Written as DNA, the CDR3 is TGCGCCAGCAGCTTTAGGGGCTCTAACACCGGGGAGCTGTTTTTT. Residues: CASSFRGSNTGELFF. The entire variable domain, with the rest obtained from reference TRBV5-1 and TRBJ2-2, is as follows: KAGVTQTPRYLIKTRGQQVTLSCSPISGHRSVSWYQQTPGQGLQFLFEYFSETQRNKGNFPGRFSGRQFSNSRSEMNVSTLELGDSALYLCASSFRGSNTGELFFGEGSRLTVL.

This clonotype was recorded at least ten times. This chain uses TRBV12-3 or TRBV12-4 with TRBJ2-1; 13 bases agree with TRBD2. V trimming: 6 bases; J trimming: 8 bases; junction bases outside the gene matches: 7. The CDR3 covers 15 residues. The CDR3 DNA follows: TGTGCCAGCAGGAAACTAGCGGGGGGGCTAGATGAGCAGTTCTTC. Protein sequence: CASRKLAGGLDEQFF.

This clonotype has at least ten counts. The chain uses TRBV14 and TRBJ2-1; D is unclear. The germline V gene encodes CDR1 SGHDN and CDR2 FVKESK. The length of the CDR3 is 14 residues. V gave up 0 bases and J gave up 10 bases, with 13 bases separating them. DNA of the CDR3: TGTGCCAGCAGCCAAGAACCCTTCGCTATGGAGCAGTTCTTC. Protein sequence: CASSQEPFAMEQFF.

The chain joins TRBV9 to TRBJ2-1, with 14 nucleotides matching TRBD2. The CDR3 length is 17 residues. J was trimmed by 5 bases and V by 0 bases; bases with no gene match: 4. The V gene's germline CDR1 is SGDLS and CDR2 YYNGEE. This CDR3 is CASSVAGTSGSNNEQFF. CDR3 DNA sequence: TGTGCCAGCAGCGTAGCTGGGACTAGCGGGAGTAACAATGAGCAGTTCTTC.

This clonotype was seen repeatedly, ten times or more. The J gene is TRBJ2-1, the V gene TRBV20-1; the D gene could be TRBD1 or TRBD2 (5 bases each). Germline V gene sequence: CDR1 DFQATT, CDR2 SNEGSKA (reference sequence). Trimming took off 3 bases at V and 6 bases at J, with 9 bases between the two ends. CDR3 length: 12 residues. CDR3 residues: CSARGPPNEQFF. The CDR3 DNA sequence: TGCAGTGCTAGGGGACCGCCCAATGAGCAGTTCTTC.